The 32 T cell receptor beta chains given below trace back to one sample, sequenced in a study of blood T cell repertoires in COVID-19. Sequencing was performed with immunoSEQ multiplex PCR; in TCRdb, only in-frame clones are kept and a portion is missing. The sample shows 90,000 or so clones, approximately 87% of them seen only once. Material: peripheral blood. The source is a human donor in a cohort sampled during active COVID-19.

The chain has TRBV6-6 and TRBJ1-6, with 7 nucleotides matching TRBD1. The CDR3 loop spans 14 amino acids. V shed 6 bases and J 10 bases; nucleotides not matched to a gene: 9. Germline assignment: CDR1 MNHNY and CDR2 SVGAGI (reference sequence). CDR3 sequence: CASRTDRERSPLHF. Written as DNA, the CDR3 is TGTGCCAGCAGAACTGACAGGGAGCGGTCACCCCTCCACTTT.

The CDR3 nucleotides are TGTGCCAGCAGTGCTTCAGGGGGCAGCAATCAGCCCCAGCATTTT. This translates into CASSASGGSNQPQHF. The gene calls are TRBV25-1 and TRBJ1-5, with 8 bases aligning to TRBD1. Germline CDR1 is MGHDK and CDR2 is SYGVNS. V was clipped by 4 bases and J by 1 base; unmatched bases: 3. There are 15 residues in the CDR3.

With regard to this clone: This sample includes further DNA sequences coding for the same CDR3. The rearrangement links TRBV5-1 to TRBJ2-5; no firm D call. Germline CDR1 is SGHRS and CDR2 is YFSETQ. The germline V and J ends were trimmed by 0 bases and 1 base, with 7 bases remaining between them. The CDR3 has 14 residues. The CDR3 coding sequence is TGCGCCAGCAGCTTGGGCGGTTCCCAAGAGACCCAGTACTTC. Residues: CASSLGGSQETQYF.

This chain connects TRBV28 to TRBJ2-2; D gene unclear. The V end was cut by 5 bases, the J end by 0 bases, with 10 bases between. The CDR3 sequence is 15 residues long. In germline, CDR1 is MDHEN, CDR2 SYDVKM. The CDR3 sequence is CASSGRVANTGELFF. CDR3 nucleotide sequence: TGTGCCAGCAGTGGGCGTGTCGCGAACACCGGGGAGCTGTTTTTT.

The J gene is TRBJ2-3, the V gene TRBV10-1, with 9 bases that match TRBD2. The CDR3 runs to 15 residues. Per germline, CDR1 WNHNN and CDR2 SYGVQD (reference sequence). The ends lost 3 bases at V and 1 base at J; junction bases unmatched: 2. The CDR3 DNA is TGCGCCAGCAGTGACCCTAGCGGGGGCACAGATACGCAGTATTTT. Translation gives CASSDPSGGTDTQYF.

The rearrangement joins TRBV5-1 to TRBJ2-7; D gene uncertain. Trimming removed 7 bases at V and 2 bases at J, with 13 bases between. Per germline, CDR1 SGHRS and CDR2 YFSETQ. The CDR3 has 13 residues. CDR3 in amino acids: CASAYALTYEQYF. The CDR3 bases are TGCGCCAGCGCTTACGCGCTAACCTACGAGCAGTACTTC. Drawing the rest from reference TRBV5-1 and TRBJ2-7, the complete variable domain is KAGVTQTPRYLIKTRGQQVTLSCSPISGHRSVSWYQQTPGQGLQFLFEYFSETQRNKGNFPGRFSGRQFSNSRSEMNVSTLELGDSALYLCASAYALTYEQYFGPGTRLTVT.

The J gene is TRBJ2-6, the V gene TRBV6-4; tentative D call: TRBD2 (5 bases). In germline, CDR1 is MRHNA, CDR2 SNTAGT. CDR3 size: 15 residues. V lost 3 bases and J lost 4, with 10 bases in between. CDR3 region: CASSDAGTGANVLTF. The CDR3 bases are TGTGCCAGCAGTGATGCGGGCACCGGGGCCAACGTCCTGACTTTC.

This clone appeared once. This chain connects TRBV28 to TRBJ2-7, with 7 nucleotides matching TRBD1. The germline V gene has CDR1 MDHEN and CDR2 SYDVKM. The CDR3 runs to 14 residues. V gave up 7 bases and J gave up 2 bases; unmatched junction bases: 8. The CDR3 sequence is CASISTGTAYEQYF. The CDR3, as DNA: TGTGCCAGCATCTCAACGGGGACAGCCTACGAGCAGTACTTC.

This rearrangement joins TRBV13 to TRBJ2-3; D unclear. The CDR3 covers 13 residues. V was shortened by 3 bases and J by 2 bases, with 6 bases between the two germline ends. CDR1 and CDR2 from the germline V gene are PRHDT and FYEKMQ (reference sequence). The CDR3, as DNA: TGTGCCAGCAGCTTGGCAGTCACAGATACGCAGTATTTT. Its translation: CASSLAVTDTQYF.

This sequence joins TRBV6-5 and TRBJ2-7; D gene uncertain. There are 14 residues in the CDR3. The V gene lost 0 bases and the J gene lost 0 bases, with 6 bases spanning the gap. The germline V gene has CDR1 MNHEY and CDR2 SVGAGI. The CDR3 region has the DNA TGTGCCAGCAGTTACTCGTATAGCTCCTACGAGCAGTACTTC. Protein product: CASSYSYSSYEQYF.

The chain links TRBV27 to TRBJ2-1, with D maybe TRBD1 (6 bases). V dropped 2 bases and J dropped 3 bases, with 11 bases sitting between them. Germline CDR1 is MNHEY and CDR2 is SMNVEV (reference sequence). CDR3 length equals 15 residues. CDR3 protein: CASSLIRDIYNEQFF. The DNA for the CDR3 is TGTGCCAGCAGTTTAATCCGGGACATCTACAATGAGCAGTTCTTC.

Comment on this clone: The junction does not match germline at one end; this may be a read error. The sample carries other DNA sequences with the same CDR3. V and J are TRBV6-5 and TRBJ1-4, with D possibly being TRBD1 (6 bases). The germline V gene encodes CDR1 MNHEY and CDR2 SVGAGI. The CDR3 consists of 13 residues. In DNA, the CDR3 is TGTGCCAGCAGTCGGACAGAAAATGAAAAGCTGTTTTTT. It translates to CASSRTENEKLFF.

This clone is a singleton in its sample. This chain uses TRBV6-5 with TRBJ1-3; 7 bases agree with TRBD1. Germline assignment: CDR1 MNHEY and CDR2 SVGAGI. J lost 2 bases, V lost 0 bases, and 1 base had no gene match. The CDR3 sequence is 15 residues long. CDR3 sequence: CASSYSGTAGNTIYF. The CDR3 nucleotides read TGTGCCAGCAGTTACTCAGGGACAGCTGGAAACACCATATATTTT.

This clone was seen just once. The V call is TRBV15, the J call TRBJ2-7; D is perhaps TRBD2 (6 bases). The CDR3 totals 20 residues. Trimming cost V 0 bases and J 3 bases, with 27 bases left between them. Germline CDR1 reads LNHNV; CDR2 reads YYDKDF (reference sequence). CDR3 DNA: TGTGCCACCAGCAGAGAGCCCCCAGGGACGGGAGCCGAATCTGGCTACGAGCAGTACTTC. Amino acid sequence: CATSREPPGTGAESGYEQYF.

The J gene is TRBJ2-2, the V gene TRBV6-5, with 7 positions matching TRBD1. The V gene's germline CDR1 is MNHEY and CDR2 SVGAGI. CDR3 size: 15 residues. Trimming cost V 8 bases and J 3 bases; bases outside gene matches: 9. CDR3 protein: CASSPRDRDTGELFF. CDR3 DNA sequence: TGTGCCAGCTCCCCACGGGACAGAGACACCGGGGAGCTGTTTTTT.

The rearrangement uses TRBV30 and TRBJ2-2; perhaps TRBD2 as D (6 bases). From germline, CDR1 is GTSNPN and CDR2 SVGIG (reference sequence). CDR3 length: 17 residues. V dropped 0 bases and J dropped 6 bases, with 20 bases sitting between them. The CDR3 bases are TGTGCCTGGAGTGTACGGCGAAGTGGGGGGTGGGCCGGGGAGCTGTTTTTT. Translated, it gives CAWSVRRSGGWAGELFF. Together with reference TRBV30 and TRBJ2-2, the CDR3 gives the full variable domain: SQTIHQWPATLVQPVGSPLSLECTVEGTSNPNLYWYRQAAGRGLQLLFYSVGIGQISSEVPQNLSASRPQDRQFILSSKKLLLSDSGFYLCAWSVRRSGGWAGELFFGEGSRLTVL.

CDR3 in amino acids: CASSWGEAEAFF. The CDR3 bases are TGTGCCAGCAGTTGGGGGGAGGCTGAAGCTTTCTTT. The chain combines TRBV28 with TRBJ1-1, with TRBD1 as a possible D gene (5 bases). The CDR3 extends over 12 amino acids. The germline CDR1 and CDR2 sequences are MDHEN and SYDVKM. V was shortened by 4 bases and J by 6 bases, with 9 bases between the two germline ends.

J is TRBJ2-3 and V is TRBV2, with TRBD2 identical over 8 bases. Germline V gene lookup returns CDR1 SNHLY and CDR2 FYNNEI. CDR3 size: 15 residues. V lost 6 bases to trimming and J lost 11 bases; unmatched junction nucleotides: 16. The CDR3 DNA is TGTGCCAGCAGACCCGGGACTAGGAGGGCGGGTGAGCAGTATTTT. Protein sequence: CASRPGTRRAGEQYF.

In DNA, the CDR3 is TGTGCCAGCACCCCTCGACTAGCGGGTATCTACGAGCAGTACTTC. This gives the protein CASTPRLAGIYEQYF. This rearrangement joins TRBV28 to TRBJ2-7; 10 bases agree with TRBD2. With V trimmed by 7 bases and J by 3 bases, 9 bases remained unmatched. The CDR3 has 15 amino acids. Germline V lookup: CDR1 MDHEN, CDR2 SYDVKM.

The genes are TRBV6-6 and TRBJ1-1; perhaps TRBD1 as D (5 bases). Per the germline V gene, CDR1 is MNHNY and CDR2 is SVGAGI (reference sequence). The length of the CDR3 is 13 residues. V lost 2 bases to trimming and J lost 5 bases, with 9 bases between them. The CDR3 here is CASSYEGVTEAFF. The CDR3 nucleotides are TGTGCCAGCAGTTACGAAGGGGTAACTGAAGCTTTCTTT.

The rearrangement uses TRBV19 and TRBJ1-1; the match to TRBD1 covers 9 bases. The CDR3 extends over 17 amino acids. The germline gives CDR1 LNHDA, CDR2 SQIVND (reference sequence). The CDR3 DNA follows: TGTGCTAGTGCCCGGGGACAGGGTACCCTAATGAACACTGAAGCTTTCTTT. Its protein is CASARGQGTLMNTEAFF.

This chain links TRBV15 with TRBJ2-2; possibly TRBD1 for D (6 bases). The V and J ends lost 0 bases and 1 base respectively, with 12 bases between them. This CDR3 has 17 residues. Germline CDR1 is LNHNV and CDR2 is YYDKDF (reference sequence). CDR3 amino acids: CATSRDRGLLNTGELFF. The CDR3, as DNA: TGTGCCACCAGCAGAGACAGGGGCCTTCTGAACACCGGGGAGCTGTTTTTT.

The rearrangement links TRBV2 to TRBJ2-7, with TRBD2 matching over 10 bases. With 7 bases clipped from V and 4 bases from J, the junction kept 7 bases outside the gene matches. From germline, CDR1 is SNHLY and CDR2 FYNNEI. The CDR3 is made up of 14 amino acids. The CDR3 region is CASTLAGVQYEQYF. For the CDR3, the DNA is TGTGCCAGCACTCTAGCGGGAGTCCAATACGAGCAGTACTTC.

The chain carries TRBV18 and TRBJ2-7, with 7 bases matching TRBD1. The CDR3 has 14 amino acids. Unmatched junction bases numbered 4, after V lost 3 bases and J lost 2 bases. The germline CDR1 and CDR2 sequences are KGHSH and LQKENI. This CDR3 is CASSPGQSTYEQYF. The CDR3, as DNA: TGTGCCAGCTCACCGGGACAGAGCACCTACGAGCAGTACTTC. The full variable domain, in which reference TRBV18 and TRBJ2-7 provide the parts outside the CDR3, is NAGVMQNPRHLVRRRGQEARLRCSPMKGHSHVYWYRQLPEEGLKFMVYLQKENIIDESGMPKERFSAEFPKEGPSILRIQQVVRGDSAAYFCASSPGQSTYEQYFGPGTRLTVT.

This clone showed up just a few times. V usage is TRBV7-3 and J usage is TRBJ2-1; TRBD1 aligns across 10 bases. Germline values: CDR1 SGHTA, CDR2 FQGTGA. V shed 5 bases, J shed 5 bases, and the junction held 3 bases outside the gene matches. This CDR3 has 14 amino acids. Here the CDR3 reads CASSQGQGHNEQFF. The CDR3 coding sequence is TGTGCCAGCAGCCAGGGACAGGGGCACAATGAGCAGTTCTTC.

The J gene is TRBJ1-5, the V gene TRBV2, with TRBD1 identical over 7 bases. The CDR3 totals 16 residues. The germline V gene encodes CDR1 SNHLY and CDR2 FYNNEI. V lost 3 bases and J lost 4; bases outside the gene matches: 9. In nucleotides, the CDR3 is TGTGCCAGCAGTGACGGGACAGCAGGGGCGAATCAGCCCCAGCATTTT. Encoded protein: CASSDGTAGANQPQHF.

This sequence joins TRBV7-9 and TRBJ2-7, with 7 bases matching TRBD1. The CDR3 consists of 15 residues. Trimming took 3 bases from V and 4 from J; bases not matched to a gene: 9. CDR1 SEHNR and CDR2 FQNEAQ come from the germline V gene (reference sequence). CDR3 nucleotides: TGTGCCAGCAGCTTTACAGGGGTTTCTGTGTACGAGCAGTACTTC. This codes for CASSFTGVSVYEQYF.

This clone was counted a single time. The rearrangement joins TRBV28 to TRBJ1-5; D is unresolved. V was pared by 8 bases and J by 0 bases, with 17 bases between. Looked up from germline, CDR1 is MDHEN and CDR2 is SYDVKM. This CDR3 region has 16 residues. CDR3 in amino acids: CASPPGRTVSNQPQHF. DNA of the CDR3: TGTGCCAGCCCCCCCGGGAGAACGGTTAGCAATCAGCCCCAGCATTTT.

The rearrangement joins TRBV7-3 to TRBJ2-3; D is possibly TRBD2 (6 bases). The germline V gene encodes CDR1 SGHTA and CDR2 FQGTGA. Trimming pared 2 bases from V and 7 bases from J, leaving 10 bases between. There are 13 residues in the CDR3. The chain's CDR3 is CASSLYTSYTQYF. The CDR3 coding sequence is TGTGCCAGCAGCTTATATACTAGCTATACGCAGTATTTT.

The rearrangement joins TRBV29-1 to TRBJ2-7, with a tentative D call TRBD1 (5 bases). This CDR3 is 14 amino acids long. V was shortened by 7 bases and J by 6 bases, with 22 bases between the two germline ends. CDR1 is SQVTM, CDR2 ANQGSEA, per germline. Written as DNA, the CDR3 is TGCAGCGCCCTAGGGTTAGGCAGGGTGGTCGAGCAGTACTTC. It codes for CSALGLGRVVEQYF.

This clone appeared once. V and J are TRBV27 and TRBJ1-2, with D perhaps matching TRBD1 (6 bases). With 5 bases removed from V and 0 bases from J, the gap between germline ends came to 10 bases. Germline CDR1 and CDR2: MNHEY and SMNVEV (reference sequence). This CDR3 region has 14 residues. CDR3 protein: CASSPRTANYGYTF. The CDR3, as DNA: TGTGCCAGCAGTCCCCGGACAGCTAACTATGGCTACACCTTC.

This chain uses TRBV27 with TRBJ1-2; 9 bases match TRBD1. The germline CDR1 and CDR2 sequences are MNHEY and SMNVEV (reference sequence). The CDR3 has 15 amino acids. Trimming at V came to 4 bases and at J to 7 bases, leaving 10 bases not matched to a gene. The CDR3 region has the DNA TGTGCCAGCAGTTCATTGGACAGGGGAAGGGCTGGCTACACCTTC. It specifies CASSSLDRGRAGYTF.